This T cell receptor (beta chain) was retrieved from a study of ipilimumab plus nivolumab after autologous stem cell transplantation. Study background: A median of 8 nivolumab and roughly 5 ipilimumab doses were given. Whole-study results and caveats: Per the authors, repertoire, Treg and microbiota data justify further study.

This clone was counted only a few times. Its antigen is undetermined. Measured with immunoSEQ multiplex PCR; TCRdb has only the in-frame clones, and not every one. This sample has around 4,900 clones; around 66% occur once, and the top ten carry over 25%. The source was PBMCs, collected in a trial of ipilimumab plus nivolumab as post-transplant consolidation. The source is a male donor with multiple myeloma.

The CDR3 spells CASTLGSGLNTDTQYF. CDR3 bases: TGTGCCAGCACCCTCGGTTCGGGACTGAACACAGATACGCAGTATTTT. This chain joins TRBV28 and TRBJ2-3; a possible D gene is TRBD2 (6 bases). Deletions cut 7 bases from V and 2 bases from J, with 19 bases between. The CDR3 is 16 residues long. Germline V gene data show CDR1 as MDHEN and CDR2 as SYDVKM.